This note documents a single T cell receptor beta chain sequence. The target of this receptor is not known. Base qualities were left out, and no much larger clone turns up one base away. The Qiagen DNeasy kit was used to extract genomic DNA both from unsorted PBMCs and from the negatively selected CD4+ and CD8+ fractions. Using primers that anneal to V and J segments, immunoSEQ multiplex PCR amplified the TCR beta CDR3 regions. Amplification bias was minimized using a synthetic immune receptor repertoire, and residual bias was removed computationally after sequencing. The paper's processing steps were these. Custom Python scripts were used to quantify repertoire diversity as the Shannon entropy index. Unsorted, CD4+ and CD8+ repertoires were analyzed separately, except for combined analyses in which CD4+ and CD8+ sequences were merged in silico. A clone counted as expanded when the clone's frequency after treatment rose at least 2-fold relative to C1D1, and clones undetected at baseline were given a pseudocount of 0.5. Clones with 0 or 1 copy at C1D1 were classified as singleton clones, and clones with 2 or more copies were classified as non-singleton clones. Clones expanded in unsorted samples were annotated as CD4+, CD8+ or unknown by matching protein sequences in sorted samples from the same patient. Wilcoxon tests on paired samples were used to test diversity changes from C1D1 to C4D1. TCRdb retrieved this table from immuneACCESS and kept in-frame rearrangements only. Not all clones are present; in checked studies, unresolved V genes account for under half, and no reason is known for the remainder. V and J calls and clone size follow that table, whereas D and trimming were derived from the DNA. In this sample the table shows 23,000 or so clones, 70% to 80% of which occur a single time. Approximately 30% of the sample comes from the top ten.

The data originate from a study of PD-1 blockade in classical Hodgkin lymphoma (dated by TCRdb to about 2020). Study-level background: Nivolumab dosing was 3 mg/kg intravenously every 2 weeks, continuing until either disease progression or unacceptable toxicity. To define a peripheral blood immune signature of response to PD-1 blockade in classical Hodgkin lymphoma, the study combined TCR beta sequencing with CyTOF. Findings and caveats that apply to the study as a whole: The study was limited to a single clinical trial cohort, and causes of repertoire differences, possibly disease activity or prior therapy, remained undefined. Baseline TCR diversity was reported to be lower in newly diagnosed patients than in healthy donors, and even lower in relapsed/refractory patients. Patients starting nivolumab less than 1 year after ASCT had lower diversity and were excluded from later analyses to avoid confounding by immune reconstitution. CD4+ but not CD8+ TCR diversity rose significantly by C4D1 (p=0.0027 vs p=0.16), most apparent in complete responders (p=0.02). Among trial patients, those achieving complete response had baseline diversity similar to that of newly diagnosed patients, while diversity was significantly lower in partial responders and progressors.

The time point label corresponds to: cycle 4 day 1 (C4D1), after more than five weeks of nivolumab. Every trial patient had relapsed following autologous stem cell transplantation, and prior brentuximab vedotin exposure was what differed among cohorts A, B and C. The trial cohort included around 60 patients with relapsed/refractory classical Hodgkin lymphoma, and each patient had a best overall response of complete response, partial response or progressive disease. Trial patients were treated with single-agent nivolumab in the multi-cohort phase II CheckMate 205 trial. An independent review committee assessed best overall response by applying the 2007 International Working Group response criteria. PBMCs from the trial were collected at three points: immediately before nivolumab initiation (C1D1), and during therapy at cycle 2 day 1 and cycle 4 day 1. Peripheral blood was collected in 8 mL Vacutainer Cell Preparation Tubes, from which PBMCs were isolated by centrifugation and then cryopreserved.

The TCR was taken from a human donor with classical Hodgkin lymphoma. Sequencing was performed on peripheral blood mononuclear cells (PBMCs), taken before the fourth cycle of nivolumab.

The DNA is as follows: TGTGCCAGCGTGGCGAACACTGAAGCTTTCTTT. This sequence encodes CASVANTEAFF. The sequence joins TRBV6-1 to TRBJ1-1; too little of a D gene remains to name it. The germline V gene yields MNHNS for CDR1 and SASEGT for CDR2. V sheds 8 bases and J sheds 1 base, leaving 5 bases between their ends. From cysteine to phenylalanine, the CDR3 is 11 amino acids long. CDR3 DNA is the only sequence kept; it has 33 bases, read in frame from the first base.